This T cell receptor (beta chain) was identified in a study of CD8 T cells in Susac syndrome. The study's findings and limits: The authors acknowledged that their TCR sequencing and HLA analysis involved a relatively small number of individuals.

Reverse transcription of 0.5 to 1 ug RNA was performed with random hexamers. TCRdb processed the immunoSEQ multiplex PCR reads anew with MiXCR; each CDR3 protein has one entry. The profile shows 150,000 to 200,000 distinct CDR3 sequences, over 85% of them singletons. The CDR3 is 13 amino acids. Trimming took off 0 bases at V and 7 bases at J, with 11 bases between the two ends. In germline, CDR1 is SGHDT, CDR2 YYEEEE. Turning to this clonotype: Its antigen remains unidentified.

V gene TRBV5-6 combines with J gene TRBJ2-7, with D uncertain. This sequence was found in a human donor with multiple sclerosis. Source material: CD4+ T cells from PBMCs. CDR3 region: CASSLAAVGEQYF. The DNA for the CDR3 is TGTGCCAGCAGCTTGGCCGCTGTGGGGGAGCAGTACTTC.